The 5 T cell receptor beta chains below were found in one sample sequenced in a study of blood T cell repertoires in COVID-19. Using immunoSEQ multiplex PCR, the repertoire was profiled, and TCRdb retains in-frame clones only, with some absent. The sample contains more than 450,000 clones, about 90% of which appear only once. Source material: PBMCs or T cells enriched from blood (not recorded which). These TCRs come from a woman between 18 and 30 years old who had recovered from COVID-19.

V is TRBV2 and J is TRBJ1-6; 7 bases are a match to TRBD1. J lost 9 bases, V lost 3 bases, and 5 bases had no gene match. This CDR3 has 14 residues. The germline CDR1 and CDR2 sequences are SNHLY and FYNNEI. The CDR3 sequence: CASSETGSGSPLHF. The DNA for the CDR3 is TGTGCCAGCAGTGAGACAGGGTCTGGTTCACCCCTCCACTTT.

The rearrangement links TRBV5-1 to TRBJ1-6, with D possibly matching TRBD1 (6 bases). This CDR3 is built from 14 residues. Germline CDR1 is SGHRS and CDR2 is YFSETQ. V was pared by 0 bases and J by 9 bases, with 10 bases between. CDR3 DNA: TGCGCCAGCAGCTTGGCCGTAGGGGGTTCACCCCTCCACTTT. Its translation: CASSLAVGGSPLHF. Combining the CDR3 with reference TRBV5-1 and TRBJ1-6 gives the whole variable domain KAGVTQTPRYLIKTRGQQVTLSCSPISGHRSVSWYQQTPGQGLQFLFEYFSETQRNKGNFPGRFSGRQFSNSRSEMNVSTLELGDSALYLCASSLAVGGSPLHFGNGTRLTVT.

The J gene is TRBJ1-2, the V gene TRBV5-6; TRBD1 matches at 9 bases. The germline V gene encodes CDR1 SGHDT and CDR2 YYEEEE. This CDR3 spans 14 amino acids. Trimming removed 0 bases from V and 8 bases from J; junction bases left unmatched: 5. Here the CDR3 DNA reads TGTGCCAGCAGCTTGGACAGGGGGCGAAAGGGCTACACCTTC. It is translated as CASSLDRGRKGYTF.

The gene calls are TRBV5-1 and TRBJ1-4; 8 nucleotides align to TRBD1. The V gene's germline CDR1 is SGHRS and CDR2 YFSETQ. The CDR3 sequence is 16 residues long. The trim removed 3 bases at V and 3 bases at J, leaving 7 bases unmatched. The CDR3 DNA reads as TGCGCCAGCAGCTCCTTCATGACAGGGGCTAATGAAAAACTGTTTTTT. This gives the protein CASSSFMTGANEKLFF. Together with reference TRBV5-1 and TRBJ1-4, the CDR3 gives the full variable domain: KAGVTQTPRYLIKTRGQQVTLSCSPISGHRSVSWYQQTPGQGLQFLFEYFSETQRNKGNFPGRFSGRQFSNSRSEMNVSTLELGDSALYLCASSSFMTGANEKLFFGSGTQLSVL.

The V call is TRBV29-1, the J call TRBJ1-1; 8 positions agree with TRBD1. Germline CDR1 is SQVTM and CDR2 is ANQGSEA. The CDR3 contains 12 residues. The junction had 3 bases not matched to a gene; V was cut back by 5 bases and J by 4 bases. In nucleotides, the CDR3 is TGCAGCGTTTATGGACAGGGCACTGAAGCTTTCTTT. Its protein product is CSVYGQGTEAFF.